The source of this T cell receptor (beta chain) is a study of blood T cell repertoires in COVID-19. Across the whole study: The analysed material was cDNA or gDNA that came from T cells, B-cell-depleted T cells, or PBMCs.

Followed longitudinally, the Seattle patients had been enrolled during active infection. There are 20 residues in the CDR3. Authors' data handling: Reference gene primer amplification gave nucleated cell count estimates. Clones were sequenced by immunoSEQ multiplex PCR, and TCRdb holds only the in-frame ones, with some missing. The V and J calls and clone size were taken over from that table, and D and trimming were inferred from the DNA. Seen here are 400,000 or so clones, approximately 90% observed once, and the top ten hold around 0.92%. V and J are TRBV21-1 and TRBJ2-6; the table assigns TRBD1, which was not confirmed against the DNA. TRBV21-1 is listed as a pseudogene. The sequence derives from a man aged 18 to 35 with COVID-19, enrolled during active disease. Input material: peripheral blood. The CDR3 sequence: CASSTLNPGTGRSGANVLTF. The CDR3 coding sequence is TGTGCCAGCAGCACCTTAAACCCCGGGACAGGCCGCTCTGGGGCCAACGTCCTGACTTTC.